These T cell receptor beta chains were read from a single sample in a study of CD8+ T cells in alopecia areata. TCRdb keeps only in-frame clones here, not all; method: immunoSEQ multiplex PCR. The sample records roughly 150,000 clones, around half being singletons. The sample here was CD8+ T cells sorted from blood, taken at week 0. The receptors originated from a human donor with alopecia areata. Each CDR3 is given with its conserved first and last residue. A D gene is named only where the DNA matches it firmly. Some rows mark clone size as missing; the rest say once, few, many or name a class of expanded clone.

d_call: NA
j_call: TRBJ2-5
v_call: TRBV7-7
clone_size: once
cdr3_aa: CASSLAPGGRWSQETQYF
cdr3_nt: TGTGCCAGCAGCTTAGCGCCGGGCGGAAGGTGGTCTCAAGAGACCCAGTACTTC

d_call: NA
j_call: TRBJ1-2
v_call: TRBV28
clone_size: NA
cdr3_aa: CASSFRGLYGYTF
cdr3_nt: TGTGCCAGCAGTTTTAGAGGCCTCTATGGCTACACCTTC

d_call: NA
j_call: TRBJ1-5
v_call: TRBV30
clone_size: NA
cdr3_aa: CAWSVGNQPQHF
cdr3_nt: TGTGCCTGGAGTGTGGGGAATCAGCCCCAGCATTTT

d_call: TRBD2
j_call: TRBJ2-5
v_call: TRBV5-6
clone_size: NA
cdr3_aa: CASSKRTSGGSETQYF
cdr3_nt: TGTGCCAGCAGTAAACGGACTAGCGGGGGTAGTGAGACCCAGTACTTC

d_call: NA
j_call: TRBJ2-1
v_call: TRBV30
clone_size: NA
cdr3_aa: CAWSPSSGEQFF
cdr3_nt: TGTGCCTGGAGTCCTAGCTCGGGTGAGCAGTTCTTC

d_call: TRBD2
j_call: TRBJ2-3
v_call: TRBV10-3
clone_size: few
cdr3_aa: CAVGQGGGTDTQYF
cdr3_nt: TGTGCCGTCGGTCAGGGCGGGGGAACAGATACGCAGTATTTT

d_call: NA
j_call: TRBJ2-1
v_call: TRBV30
clone_size: NA
cdr3_aa: CAWSEGGYEQFF
cdr3_nt: TGTGCCTGGAGTGAGGGGGGGTATGAGCAGTTCTTC

d_call: NA
j_call: TRBJ1-1
v_call: TRBV30
clone_size: NA
cdr3_aa: CAWGVGARTEAFF
cdr3_nt: TGTGCCTGGGGAGTTGGGGCTCGCACGGAAGCTTTCTTT

d_call: NA
j_call: TRBJ2-5
v_call: TRBV27
clone_size: few
cdr3_aa: CASRPSPVGPGETQYF
cdr3_nt: TGTGCCAGCAGACCAAGCCCTGTGGGGCCGGGGGAGACCCAGTACTTC

d_call: NA
j_call: TRBJ2-1
v_call: TRBV5-1
clone_size: NA
cdr3_aa: CASTESSYNEQFF
cdr3_nt: TGCGCCAGCACGGAGAGCTCCTACAATGAGCAGTTCTTC

d_call: NA
j_call: TRBJ1-5
v_call: TRBV27
clone_size: once
cdr3_aa: CASSLSSNQPQHF
cdr3_nt: TGTGCCAGCAGTTTATCGAGCAATCAGCCCCAGCATTTT

d_call: NA
j_call: TRBJ1-2
v_call: TRBV7-9
clone_size: NA
cdr3_aa: CASSLIVSYGYTF
cdr3_nt: TGTGCCAGCAGCTTAATAGTAAGCTATGGCTACACCTTC

d_call: TRBD1
j_call: TRBJ2-7
v_call: TRBV30
clone_size: NA
cdr3_aa: CAWSLGTGGYEQYF
cdr3_nt: TGTGCCTGGAGTCTTGGGACAGGGGGCTACGAGCAGTACTTC

d_call: NA
j_call: TRBJ2-1
v_call: TRBV5-1
clone_size: NA
cdr3_aa: CASSLASRQSSYNEQFF
cdr3_nt: TGCGCCAGCAGCTTGGCTAGCAGACAAAGCTCCTACAATGAGCAGTTCTTC

d_call: TRBD1
j_call: TRBJ1-2
v_call: TRBV14
clone_size: NA
cdr3_aa: CASSLPRGRSTGYTF
cdr3_nt: TGTGCCAGCAGCCTACCCAGGGGGCGGAGTACGGGCTACACCTTC

d_call: NA
j_call: TRBJ1-5
v_call: TRBV5-6
clone_size: NA
cdr3_aa: CASSLGHSNQPQHF
cdr3_nt: TGTGCCAGCAGCCTAGGACATAGCAATCAGCCCCAGCATTTT

d_call: NA
j_call: TRBJ2-1
v_call: TRBV30
clone_size: NA
cdr3_aa: CAWSGLGNNEQFF
cdr3_nt: TGTGCCTGGAGTGGTCTTGGAAACAATGAGCAGTTCTTC